Each of the 15 T cell receptor beta chains below was sequenced from the same sample in a study of T cells in Graves' hyperthyroidism and ophthalmopathy. The investigators amplified TCR beta CDR3 regions from RNA transcripts. RT-PCR in the first round (using the HTBI primer set) targeted the TCR CDR3. TCRdb passed the multiplex PCR reads through MiXCR, listing each CDR3 protein once. This repertoire shows just over 550,000 distinct CDR3 sequences, about 45% found once; its top ten account for 8% to 8.5%. The sample was peripheral blood or thyroid tissue (not recorded which). Every receptor here comes from a woman aged 18-29 years with Graves' hyperthyroidism.

This clonotype has a handful of counts. V gene TRBV7-9 combines with J gene TRBJ1-4; D might be TRBD1 (5 bases). Germline V lookup: CDR1 SEHNR, CDR2 FQNEAQ (reference sequence). The CDR3 is 14 amino acids. V was shortened by 5 bases and J by 7 bases, with 14 bases between the two germline ends. The CDR3 bases are TGTGCCAGCAGCCCCCGGGGGTCGGGTGAAAAACTGTTTTTT. Its protein is CASSPRGSGEKLFF. Filled out from reference TRBV7-9 and TRBJ1-4, the complete variable domain reads DTGVSQNPRHKITKRGQNVTFRCDPISEHNRLYWYRQTLGQGPEFLTYFQNEAQLEKSRLLSDRFSAERPKGSFSTLEIQRTEQGDSAMYLCASSPRGSGEKLFFGSGTQLSVL.

The chain is built from TRBV6-1 and TRBJ2-7; TRBD2 agrees at 7 bases. The CDR3 runs 14 residues. Germline V gene lookup returns CDR1 MNHNS and CDR2 SASEGT. Trimming cost V 4 bases and J 4 bases; bases outside gene matches: 7. The CDR3 here is CASSADGGTYEQYF. CDR3 DNA sequence: TGTGCCAGCAGTGCGGACGGGGGGACTTACGAGCAGTACTTC.

The rearrangement joins TRBV20-1 to TRBJ1-4; a possible D gene is TRBD1 (5 bases). The CDR3 totals 16 residues. From germline, CDR1 is DFQATT and CDR2 SNEGSKA (reference sequence). V was clipped by 0 bases and J by 5 bases, with 16 bases between them. The CDR3 protein is CSARESSRVGNEKLFF. CDR3 nucleotide sequence: TGCAGTGCTAGAGAGTCGTCCAGGGTGGGGAATGAAAAACTGTTTTTT.

This clonotype has only one observation. V is TRBV20-1 and J is TRBJ2-7, with 9 bases lining up with TRBD2. Trimming removed 6 bases from V and 5 bases from J; junction bases left unmatched: 14. Looked up from germline, CDR1 is DFQATT and CDR2 is SNEGSKA (reference sequence). The length of the CDR3 is 15 residues. DNA of the CDR3: TGCAGTGCCCTCTCTAGCGGGAATCCCACCGACGAGCAGTACTTC. Encoded protein: CSALSSGNPTDEQYF.

The chain is built from TRBV10-3 and TRBJ1-6; 9 bases map to TRBD1. Germline values: CDR1 ENHRY, CDR2 SYGVKD. This CDR3 comprises 13 residues. The trim removed 6 bases at V and 11 bases at J, leaving 5 bases unmatched. CDR3 residues: CAIREDRGTPLHF. CDR3 in DNA: TGTGCCATCAGAGAGGACAGGGGTACACCCCTCCACTTT.

The chain joins TRBV10-3 to TRBJ2-7; 10 bases are shared with TRBD2. The CDR3 totals 17 residues. V was clipped by 3 bases and J by 1 base; unmatched bases: 9. Germline V gives CDR1 ENHRY, CDR2 SYGVKD. The CDR3 bases are TGTGCCATCAGTGACCCTCTGACTAGCGGGCGATCCTACGAGCAGTACTTC. Translated, it gives CAISDPLTSGRSYEQYF.

The chain joins TRBV6-1 to TRBJ2-2; tentatively, D is TRBD1 (6 bases). Germline assignment: CDR1 MNHNS and CDR2 SASEGT. This CDR3 has 14 amino acids. The germline V and J ends were trimmed by 9 bases and 2 bases, with 13 bases remaining between them. The CDR3 here is CASTGTHNTGELFF. DNA of the CDR3: TGTGCCAGTACCGGGACACATAACACCGGGGAGCTGTTTTTT.

This chain links TRBV10-3 with TRBJ2-3; D not certain. Germline values: CDR1 ENHRY, CDR2 SYGVKD. There are 11 residues in the CDR3. V gave up 10 bases and J gave up 6 bases, with 11 bases separating them. CDR3 loop: CASTFRDTQYF. CDR3 in DNA: TGTGCCAGCACATTCAGGGATACGCAGTATTTT.

Worth noting for this clonotype: The missing conserved phenylalanine or tryptophan at the end of this CDR3 makes a read error likely. The DNA is left out, because the CDR3 cannot be placed on it with certainty; the CDR3 is given as TCRdb lists it. The rearrangement uses TRBV29-1 and TRBJ2-3; the DNA was not compared with TRBD2, the D call given in the table. Germline loops: CDR1 SQVTM, CDR2 ANQGSEA. From its first to its last residue, the CDR3 has 15 amino acids. CDR3 region: CSVEREGPPTDTQMS.

This chain links TRBV29-1 with TRBJ1-5; D uncertain. CDR3 size: 10 residues. In germline, CDR1 is SQVTM, CDR2 ANQGSEA. V was pared by 7 bases and J by 0 bases, with 1 base between. For the CDR3, the DNA is TGCAGCGCTAGCAATCAGCCCCAGCATTTT. Translating it yields CSASNQPQHF. Full variable domain (missing parts from reference TRBV29-1 and TRBJ1-5): SAVISQKPSRDICQRGTSLTIQCQVDSQVTMMFWYRQQPGQSLTLIATANQGSEATYESGFVIDKFPISRPNLTFSTLTVSNMSPEDSSIYLCSASNQPQHFGDGTRLSIL.

Remarks on this clonotype: One end of the junction varies from germline; a read error may be responsible. This rearrangement joins TRBV19 to TRBJ1-4; D is unresolved. The CDR3 is made up of 15 amino acids. Germline V lookup: CDR1 LNHDA, CDR2 SQIVND (reference sequence). The CDR3 bases are TGTGCCAGTAGTGTTGGGAGTGCAACTAATGAAAAACTGCTTTTT. Amino acid sequence: CASSVGSATNEKLLF.

This clonotype occurred many times. V usage is TRBV10-3 and J usage is TRBJ2-7, with 8 bases fitting TRBD1. Trimming at V came to 5 bases and at J to 3 bases, leaving 3 bases not matched to a gene. This CDR3 is 13 amino acids long. Germline CDR1 ENHRY, CDR2 SYGVKD. CDR3 coding DNA: TGTGCCATCAGTCCTACAGGGGGCTACGAGCAGTACTTC. This encodes CAISPTGGYEQYF.

This clonotype was detected many times. The chain couples TRBV7-9 to TRBJ1-4; no reliable D call. The CDR3 spans 11 residues. Germline V gives CDR1 SEHNR, CDR2 FQNEAQ (reference sequence). V lost 5 bases and J 8 bases, leaving 6 bases between the germline ends. Here the CDR3 reads CASSPAEKLFF. The CDR3 coding sequence is TGTGCCAGCAGCCCTGCCGAAAAACTGTTTTTT.

This rearrangement joins TRBV5-1 to TRBJ1-1; D is perhaps TRBD1 (6 bases). This CDR3 has 16 amino acids. Germline V lookup: CDR1 SGHRS, CDR2 YFSETQ. V was shortened by 4 bases and J by 5 bases, with 21 bases between the two germline ends. In nucleotides, the CDR3 is TGCGCCAGCAGCGGGGGCCGGGTCGGGTTGAGGACTGAAGCTTTCTTT. It encodes CASSGGRVGLRTEAFF.

The chain uses TRBV6-1 and TRBJ1-4; tentative D call: TRBD1 (6 bases). CDR3 length: 16 residues. Germline V CDR1 and CDR2: MNHNS, SASEGT. Trimming cost V 8 bases and J 8 bases, with 24 bases left between them. The CDR3 bases are TGTGCCAGCGGCCTTCGTCTTTGGGACATTCGGGAAAAACTGTTTTTT. Encoded protein: CASGLRLWDIREKLFF.